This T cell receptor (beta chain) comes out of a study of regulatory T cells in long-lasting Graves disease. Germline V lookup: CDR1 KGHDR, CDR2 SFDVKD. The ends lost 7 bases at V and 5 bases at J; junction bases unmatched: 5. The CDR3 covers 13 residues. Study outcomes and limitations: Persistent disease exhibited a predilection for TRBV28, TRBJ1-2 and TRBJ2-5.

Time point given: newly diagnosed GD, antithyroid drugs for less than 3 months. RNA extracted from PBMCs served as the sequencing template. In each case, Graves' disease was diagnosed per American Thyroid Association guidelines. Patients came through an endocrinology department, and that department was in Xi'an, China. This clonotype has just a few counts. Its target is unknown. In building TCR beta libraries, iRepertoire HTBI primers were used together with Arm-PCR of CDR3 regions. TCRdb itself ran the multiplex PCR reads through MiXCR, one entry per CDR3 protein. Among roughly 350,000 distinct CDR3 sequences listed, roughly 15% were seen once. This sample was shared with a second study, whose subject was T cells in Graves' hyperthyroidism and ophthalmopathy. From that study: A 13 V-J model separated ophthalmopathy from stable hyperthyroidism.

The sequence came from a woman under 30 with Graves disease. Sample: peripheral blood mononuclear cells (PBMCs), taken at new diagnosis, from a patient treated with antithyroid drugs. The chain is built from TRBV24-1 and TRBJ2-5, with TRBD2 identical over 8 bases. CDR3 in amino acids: CATSGGGVETQYF. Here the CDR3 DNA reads TGTGCCACCAGCGGGGGGGGTGTGGAGACCCAGTACTTC.